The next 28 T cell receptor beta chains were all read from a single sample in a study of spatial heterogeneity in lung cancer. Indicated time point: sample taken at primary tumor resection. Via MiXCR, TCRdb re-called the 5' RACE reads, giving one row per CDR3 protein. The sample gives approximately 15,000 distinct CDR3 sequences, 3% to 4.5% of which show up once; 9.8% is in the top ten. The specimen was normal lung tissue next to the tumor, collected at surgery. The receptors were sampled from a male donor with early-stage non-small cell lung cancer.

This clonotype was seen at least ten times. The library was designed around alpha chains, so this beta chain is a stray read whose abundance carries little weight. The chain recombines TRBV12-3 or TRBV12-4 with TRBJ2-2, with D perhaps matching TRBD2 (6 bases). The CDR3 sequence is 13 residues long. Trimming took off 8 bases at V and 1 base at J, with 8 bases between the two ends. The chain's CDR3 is CASGRENTGELFF. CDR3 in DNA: TGTGCCAGCGGGCGGGAGAACACCGGGGAGCTGTTTTTT.

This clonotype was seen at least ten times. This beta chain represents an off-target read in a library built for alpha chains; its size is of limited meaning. The CDR3: CASSLSVRASQETQYF. CDR3 in DNA: TGTGCCAGCAGCTTAAGTGTCCGGGCTAGCCAAGAGACCCAGTACTTC. The gene calls are TRBV7-9 and TRBJ2-5; D not certain. V was clipped by 2 bases and J by 1 base, with 14 bases between them. CDR3 length equals 16 residues. Per the germline V gene, CDR1 is SEHNR and CDR2 is FQNEAQ (reference sequence).

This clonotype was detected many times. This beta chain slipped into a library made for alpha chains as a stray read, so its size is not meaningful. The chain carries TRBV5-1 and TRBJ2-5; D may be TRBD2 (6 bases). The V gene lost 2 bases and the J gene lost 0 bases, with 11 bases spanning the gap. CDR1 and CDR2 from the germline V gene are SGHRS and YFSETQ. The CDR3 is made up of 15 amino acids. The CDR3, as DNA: TGCGCCAGCAGCTTCATAGCGGAGCACCAAGAGACCCAGTACTTC. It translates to CASSFIAEHQETQYF.

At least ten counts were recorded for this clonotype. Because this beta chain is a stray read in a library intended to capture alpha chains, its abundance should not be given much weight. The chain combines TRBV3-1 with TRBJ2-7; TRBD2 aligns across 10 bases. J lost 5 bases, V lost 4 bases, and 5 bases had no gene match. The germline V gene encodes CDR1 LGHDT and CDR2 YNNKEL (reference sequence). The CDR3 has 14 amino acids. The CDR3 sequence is CASSRNLAGDEQYF. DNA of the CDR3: TGTGCCAGCAGCCGCAACCTAGCGGGAGACGAGCAGTACTTC.

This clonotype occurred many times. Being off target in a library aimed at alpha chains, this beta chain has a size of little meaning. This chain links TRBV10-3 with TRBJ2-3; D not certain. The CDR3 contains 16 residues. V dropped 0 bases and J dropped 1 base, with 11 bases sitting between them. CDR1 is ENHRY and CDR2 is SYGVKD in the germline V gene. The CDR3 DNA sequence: TGTGCCATCAGTGAGTCGGCTGGCGGACGCACAGATACGCAGTATTTT. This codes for CAISESAGGRTDTQYF.

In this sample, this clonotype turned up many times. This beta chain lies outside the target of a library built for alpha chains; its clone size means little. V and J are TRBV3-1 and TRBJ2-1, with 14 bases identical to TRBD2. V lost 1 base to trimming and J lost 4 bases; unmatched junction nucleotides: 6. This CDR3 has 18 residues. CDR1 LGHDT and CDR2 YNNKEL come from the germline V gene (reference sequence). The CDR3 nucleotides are TGTGCCAGCAGCCAAGGCGTGACTAGCGGGAGGGCTTACAATGAGCAGTTCTTC. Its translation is CASSQGVTSGRAYNEQFF.

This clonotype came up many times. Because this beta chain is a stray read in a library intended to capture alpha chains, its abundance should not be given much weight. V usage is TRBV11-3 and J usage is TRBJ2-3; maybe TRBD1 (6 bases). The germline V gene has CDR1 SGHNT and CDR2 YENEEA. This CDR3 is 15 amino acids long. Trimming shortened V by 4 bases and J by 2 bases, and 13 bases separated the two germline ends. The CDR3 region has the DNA TGTGCCAGCAGCTCCCGGACAGACCTCACAGATACGCAGTATTTT. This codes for CASSSRTDLTDTQYF.

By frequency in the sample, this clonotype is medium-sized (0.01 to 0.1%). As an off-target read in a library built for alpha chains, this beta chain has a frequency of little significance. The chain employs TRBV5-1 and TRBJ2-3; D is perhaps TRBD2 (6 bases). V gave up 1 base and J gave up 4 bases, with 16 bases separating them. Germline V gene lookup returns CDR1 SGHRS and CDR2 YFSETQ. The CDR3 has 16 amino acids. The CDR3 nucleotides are TGCGCCAGCAGCTTGCTGTCTAGCGAAACCTCAGATACGCAGTATTTT. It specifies CASSLLSSETSDTQYF.

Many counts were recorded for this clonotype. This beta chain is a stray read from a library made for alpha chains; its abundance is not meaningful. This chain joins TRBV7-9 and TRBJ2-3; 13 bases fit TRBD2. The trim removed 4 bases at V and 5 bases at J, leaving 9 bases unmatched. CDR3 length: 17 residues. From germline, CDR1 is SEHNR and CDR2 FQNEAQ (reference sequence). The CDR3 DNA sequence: TGTGCCAGCAGCTCAGGACTAGCGGGAGTAGCTGTAGATACGCAGTATTTT. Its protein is CASSSGLAGVAVDTQYF.

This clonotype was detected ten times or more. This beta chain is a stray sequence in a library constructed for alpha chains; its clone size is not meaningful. CDR3 coding DNA: TGCGCCAGCAGCTTGGGGGCAGTCGGAGGCACAGATACGCAGTATTTT. Its translation is CASSLGAVGGTDTQYF. The chain joins TRBV5-1 to TRBJ2-3; the D is unclear. Per germline, CDR1 SGHRS and CDR2 YFSETQ. The V and J ends lost 0 bases and 1 base respectively, with 12 bases between them. CDR3 length equals 16 residues.

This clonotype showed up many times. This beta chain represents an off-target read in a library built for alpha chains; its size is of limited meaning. CDR3 nucleotides: TGCAGTGCTAGCGGCCCCCCAACTCAGGGGAGGAACGACGAGCAGTACTTC. Protein product: CSASGPPTQGRNDEQYF. This chain links TRBV20-1 with TRBJ2-7; either TRBD1 or TRBD2 may fit D (6 bases each). Trimming shortened V by 3 bases and J by 5 bases, and 26 bases separated the two germline ends. The CDR3 totals 17 residues. Per germline, CDR1 DFQATT and CDR2 SNEGSKA (reference sequence).

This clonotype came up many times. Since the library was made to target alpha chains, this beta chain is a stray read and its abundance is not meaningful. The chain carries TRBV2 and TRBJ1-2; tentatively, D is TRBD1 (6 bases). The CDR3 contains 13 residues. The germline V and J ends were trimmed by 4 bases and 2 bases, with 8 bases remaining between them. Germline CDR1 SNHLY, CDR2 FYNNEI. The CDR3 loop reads CASSGGQNYGYTF. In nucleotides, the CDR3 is TGTGCCAGCAGTGGAGGACAGAACTATGGCTACACCTTC.

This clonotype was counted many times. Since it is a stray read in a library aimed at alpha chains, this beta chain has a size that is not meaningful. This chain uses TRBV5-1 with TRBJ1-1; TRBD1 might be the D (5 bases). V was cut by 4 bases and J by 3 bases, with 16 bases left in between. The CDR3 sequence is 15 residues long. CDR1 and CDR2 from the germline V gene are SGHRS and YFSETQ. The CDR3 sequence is CASSIRGAGDTEAFF. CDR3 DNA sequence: TGCGCCAGCAGCATCCGAGGGGCGGGGGACACTGAAGCTTTCTTT.

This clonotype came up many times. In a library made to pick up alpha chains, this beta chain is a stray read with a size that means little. The CDR3 DNA is TGTGCCAGCAGTTTAGGAAGCGGGAGGGCCCTCACAGATACGCAGTATTTT. Amino acid sequence: CASSLGSGRALTDTQYF. V gene TRBV28 combines with J gene TRBJ2-3; 10 positions match TRBD2. V dropped 2 bases and J dropped 2; count of bases not matched to a gene: 7. The germline gives CDR1 MDHEN, CDR2 SYDVKM. The CDR3 is 17 amino acids.

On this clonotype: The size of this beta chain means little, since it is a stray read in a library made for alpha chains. The CDR3 sequence is CASSRGQAGMNTEAFF. The DNA for the CDR3 is TGTGCCAGCTCACGAGGACAGGCGGGGATGAACACTGAAGCTTTCTTT. The V gene is TRBV18, the J gene TRBJ1-1, with 7 bases matching TRBD1. This CDR3 contains 16 residues. Germline V gene data show CDR1 as KGHSH and CDR2 as LQKENI. V lost 4 bases, J lost 0 bases, and 8 bases stayed unmatched. The full variable domain, completed using reference TRBV18 and TRBJ1-1, is NAGVMQNPRHLVRRRGQEARLRCSPMKGHSHVYWYRQLPEEGLKFMVYLQKENIIDESGMPKERFSAEFPKEGPSILRIQQVVRGDSAAYFCASSRGQAGMNTEAFFGQGTRLTVV.

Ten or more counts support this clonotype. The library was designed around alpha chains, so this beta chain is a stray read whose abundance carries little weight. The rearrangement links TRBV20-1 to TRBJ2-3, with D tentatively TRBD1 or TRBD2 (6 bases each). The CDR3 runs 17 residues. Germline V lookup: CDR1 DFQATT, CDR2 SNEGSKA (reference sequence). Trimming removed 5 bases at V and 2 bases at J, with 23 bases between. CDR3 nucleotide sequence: TGCAGTGCTCCAACCCGGGGAGGCAGGGGAACCACAGATACGCAGTATTTT. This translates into CSAPTRGGRGTTDTQYF.

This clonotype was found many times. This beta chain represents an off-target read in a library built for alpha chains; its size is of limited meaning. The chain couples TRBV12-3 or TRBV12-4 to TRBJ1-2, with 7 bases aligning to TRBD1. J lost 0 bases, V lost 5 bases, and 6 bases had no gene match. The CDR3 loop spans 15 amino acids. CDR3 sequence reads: CASSPDRAPNYGYTF. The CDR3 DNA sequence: TGTGCCAGCAGTCCAGACAGGGCCCCTAACTATGGCTACACCTTC.

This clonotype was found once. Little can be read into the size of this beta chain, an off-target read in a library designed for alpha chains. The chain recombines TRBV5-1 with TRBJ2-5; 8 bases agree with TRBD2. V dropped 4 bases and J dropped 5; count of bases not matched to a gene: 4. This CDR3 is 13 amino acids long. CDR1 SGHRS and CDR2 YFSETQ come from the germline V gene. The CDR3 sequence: CASSRSGSETQYF. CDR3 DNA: TGCGCCAGCAGCCGAAGCGGGAGTGAGACCCAGTACTTC. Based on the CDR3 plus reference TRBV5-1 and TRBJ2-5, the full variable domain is KAGVTQTPRYLIKTRGQQVTLSCSPISGHRSVSWYQQTPGQGLQFLFEYFSETQRNKGNFPGRFSGRQFSNSRSEMNVSTLELGDSALYLCASSRSGSETQYFGPGTRLLVL.

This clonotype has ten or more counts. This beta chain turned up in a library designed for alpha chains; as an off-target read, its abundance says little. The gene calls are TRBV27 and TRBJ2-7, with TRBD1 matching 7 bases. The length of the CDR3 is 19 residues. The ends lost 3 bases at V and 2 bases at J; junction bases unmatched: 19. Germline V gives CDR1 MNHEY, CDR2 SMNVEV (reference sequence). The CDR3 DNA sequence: TGTGCCAGCAGTTTTCTGGCGGTCGCGGCAGGGGGAAAAACCTACGAGCAGTACTTC. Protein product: CASSFLAVAAGGKTYEQYF.

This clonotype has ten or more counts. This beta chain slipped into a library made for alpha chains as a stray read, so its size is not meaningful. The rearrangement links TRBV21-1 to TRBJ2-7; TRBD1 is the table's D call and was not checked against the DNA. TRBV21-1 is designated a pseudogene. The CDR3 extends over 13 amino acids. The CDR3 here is CASSKDTYYEQYF. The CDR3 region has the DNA TGTGCCAGCAGCAAGGACACCTACTACGAGCAGTACTTC.

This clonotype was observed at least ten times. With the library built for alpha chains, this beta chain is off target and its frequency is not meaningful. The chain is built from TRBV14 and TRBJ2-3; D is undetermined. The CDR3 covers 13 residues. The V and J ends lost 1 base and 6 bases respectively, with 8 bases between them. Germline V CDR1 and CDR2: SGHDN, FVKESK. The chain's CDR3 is CASSQVYGDTQYF. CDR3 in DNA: TGTGCCAGCAGCCAAGTATACGGGGATACGCAGTATTTT.

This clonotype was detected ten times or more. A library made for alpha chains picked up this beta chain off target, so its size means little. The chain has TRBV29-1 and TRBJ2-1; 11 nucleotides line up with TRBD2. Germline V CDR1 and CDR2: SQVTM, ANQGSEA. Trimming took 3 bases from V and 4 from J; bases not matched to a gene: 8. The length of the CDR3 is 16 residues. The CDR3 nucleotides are TGCAGCGTTGACGGGGTTGCTAGCGGGAGGTACAATGAGCAGTTCTTC. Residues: CSVDGVASGRYNEQFF.

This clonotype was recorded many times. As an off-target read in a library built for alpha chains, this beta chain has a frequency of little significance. This chain's CDR3 is CASRLAGGYNEQFF. In nucleotides, the CDR3 is TGTGCCAGTAGACTAGCGGGGGGCTACAATGAGCAGTTCTTC. The chain is built from TRBV19 and TRBJ2-1; 12 nucleotides line up with TRBD2. With V trimmed by 6 bases and J by 3 bases, 0 bases remained unmatched. The length of the CDR3 is 14 residues. Germline values: CDR1 LNHDA, CDR2 SQIVND (reference sequence).

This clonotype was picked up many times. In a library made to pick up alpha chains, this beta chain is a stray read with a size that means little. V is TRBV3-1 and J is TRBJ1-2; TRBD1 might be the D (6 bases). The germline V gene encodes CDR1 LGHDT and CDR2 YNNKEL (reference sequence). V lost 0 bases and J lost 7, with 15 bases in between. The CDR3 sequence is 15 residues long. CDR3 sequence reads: CASSQDHGRGSGYTF. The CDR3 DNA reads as TGTGCCAGCAGCCAAGATCATGGCAGGGGCTCTGGCTACACCTTC.

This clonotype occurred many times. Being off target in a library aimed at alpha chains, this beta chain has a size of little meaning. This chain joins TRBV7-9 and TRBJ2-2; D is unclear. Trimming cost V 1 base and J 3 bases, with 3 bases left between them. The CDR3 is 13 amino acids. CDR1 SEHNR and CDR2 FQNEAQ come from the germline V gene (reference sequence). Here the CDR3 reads CASSLEDTGELFF. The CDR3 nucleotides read TGTGCCAGCAGCTTAGAAGACACCGGGGAGCTGTTTTTT. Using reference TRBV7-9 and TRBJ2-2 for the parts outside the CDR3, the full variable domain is DTGVSQNPRHKITKRGQNVTFRCDPISEHNRLYWYRQTLGQGPEFLTYFQNEAQLEKSRLLSDRFSAERPKGSFSTLEIQRTEQGDSAMYLCASSLEDTGELFFGEGSRLTVL.

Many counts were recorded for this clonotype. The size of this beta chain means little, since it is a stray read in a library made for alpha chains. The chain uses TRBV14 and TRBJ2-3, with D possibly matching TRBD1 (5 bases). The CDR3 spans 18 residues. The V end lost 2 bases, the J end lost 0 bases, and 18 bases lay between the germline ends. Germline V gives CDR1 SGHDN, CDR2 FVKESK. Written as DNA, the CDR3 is TGTGCCAGCAGCCAAAGGTGGCAGGGAACAGCTAGCACAGATACGCAGTATTTT. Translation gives CASSQRWQGTASTDTQYF.

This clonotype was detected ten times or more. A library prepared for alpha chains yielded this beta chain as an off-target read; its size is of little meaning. This chain's CDR3 is CASSYARGFDTQYF. The CDR3 region has the DNA TGTGCCAGCAGTTACGCGAGAGGCTTCGATACGCAGTATTTT. The chain uses TRBV6-5 and TRBJ2-3; D uncertain. Trimming stripped 2 bases from V and 6 bases from J, with 12 bases between. CDR3 length: 14 amino acids. CDR1 is MNHEY, CDR2 SVGAGI, per germline.

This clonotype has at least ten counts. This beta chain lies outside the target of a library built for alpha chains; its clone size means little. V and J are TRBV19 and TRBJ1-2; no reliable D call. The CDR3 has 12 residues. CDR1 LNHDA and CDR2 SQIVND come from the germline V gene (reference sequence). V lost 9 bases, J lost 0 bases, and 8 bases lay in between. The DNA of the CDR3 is TGTGCCAGCAGAACAGCTAACTATGGCTACACCTTC. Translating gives CASRTANYGYTF.